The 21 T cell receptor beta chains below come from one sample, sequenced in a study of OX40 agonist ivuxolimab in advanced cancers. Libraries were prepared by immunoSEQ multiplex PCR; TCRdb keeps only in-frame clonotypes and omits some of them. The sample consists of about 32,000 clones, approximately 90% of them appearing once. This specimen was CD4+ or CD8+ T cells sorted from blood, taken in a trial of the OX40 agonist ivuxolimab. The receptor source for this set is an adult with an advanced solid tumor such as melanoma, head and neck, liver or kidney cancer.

CDR3 region: CASSLRAGQGYTF. CDR3 DNA: TGTGCCAGCAGTTTGAGGGCAGGGCAGGGCTACACCTTC. The J gene is TRBJ1-2, the V gene TRBV27, with D perhaps matching TRBD1 (5 bases). The CDR3 consists of 13 residues. Germline values: CDR1 MNHEY, CDR2 SMNVEV (reference sequence). With 3 bases removed from V and 8 bases from J, the gap between germline ends came to 13 bases.

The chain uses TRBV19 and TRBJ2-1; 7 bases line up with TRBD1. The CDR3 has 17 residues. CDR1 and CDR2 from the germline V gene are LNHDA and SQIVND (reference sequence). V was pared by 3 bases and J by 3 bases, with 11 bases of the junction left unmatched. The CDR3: CASSIEDRFLYYNEQFF. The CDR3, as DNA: TGTGCCAGTAGTATCGAGGACAGGTTTCTCTACTACAATGAGCAGTTCTTC.

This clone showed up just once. The CDR3 is CASSIGASGDNSYNEQFF. The CDR3 coding sequence is TGTGCCAGTAGTATAGGGGCTAGCGGAGACAACTCCTACAATGAGCAGTTCTTC. V is TRBV19 and J is TRBJ2-1; TRBD2 matches at 7 bases. The CDR3 totals 18 residues. In germline, CDR1 is LNHDA, CDR2 SQIVND (reference sequence). V lost 1 base, J lost 0 bases, and 9 bases stayed unmatched. Full variable domain (rest looked up from reference TRBV19 and TRBJ2-1): DGGITQSPKYLFRKEGQNVTLSCEQNLNHDAMYWYRQDPGQGLRLIYYSQIVNDFQKGDIAEGYSVSREKKESFPLTVTSAQKNPTAFYLCASSIGASGDNSYNEQFFGPGTRLTVL.

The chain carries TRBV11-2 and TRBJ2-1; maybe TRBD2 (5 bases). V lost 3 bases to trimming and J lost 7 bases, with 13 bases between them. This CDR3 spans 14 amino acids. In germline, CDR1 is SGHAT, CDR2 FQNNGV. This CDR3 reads CASSFSGDGNEQFF. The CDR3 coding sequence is TGTGCCAGCAGCTTCTCCGGGGATGGAAATGAGCAGTTCTTC.

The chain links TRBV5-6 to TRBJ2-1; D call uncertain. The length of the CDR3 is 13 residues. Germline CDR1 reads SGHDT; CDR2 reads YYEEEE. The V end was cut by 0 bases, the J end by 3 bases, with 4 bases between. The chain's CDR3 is CASSLGVYNEQFF. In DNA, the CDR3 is TGTGCCAGCAGCTTGGGGGTCTACAATGAGCAGTTCTTC.

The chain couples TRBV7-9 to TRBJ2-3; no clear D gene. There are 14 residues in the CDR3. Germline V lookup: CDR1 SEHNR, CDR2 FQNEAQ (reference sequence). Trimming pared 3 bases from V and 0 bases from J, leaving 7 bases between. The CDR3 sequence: CASSFLLSTDTQYF. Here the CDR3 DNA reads TGTGCCAGCAGCTTCTTACTAAGCACAGATACGCAGTATTTT. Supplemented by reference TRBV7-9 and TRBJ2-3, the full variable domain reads DTGVSQNPRHKITKRGQNVTFRCDPISEHNRLYWYRQTLGQGPEFLTYFQNEAQLEKSRLLSDRFSAERPKGSFSTLEIQRTEQGDSAMYLCASSFLLSTDTQYFGPGTRLTVL.

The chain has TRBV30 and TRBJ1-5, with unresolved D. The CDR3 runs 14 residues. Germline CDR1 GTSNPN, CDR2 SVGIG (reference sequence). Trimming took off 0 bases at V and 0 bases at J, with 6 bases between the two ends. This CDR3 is CAWSVAPSNQPQHF. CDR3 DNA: TGTGCCTGGAGTGTGGCTCCTAGCAATCAGCCCCAGCATTTT. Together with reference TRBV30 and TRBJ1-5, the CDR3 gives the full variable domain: SQTIHQWPATLVQPVGSPLSLECTVEGTSNPNLYWYRQAAGRGLQLLFYSVGIGQISSEVPQNLSASRPQDRQFILSSKKLLLSDSGFYLCAWSVAPSNQPQHFGDGTRLSIL.

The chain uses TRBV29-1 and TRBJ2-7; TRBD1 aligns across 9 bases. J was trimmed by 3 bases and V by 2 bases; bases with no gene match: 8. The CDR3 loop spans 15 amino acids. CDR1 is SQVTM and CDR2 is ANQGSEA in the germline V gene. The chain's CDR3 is CSVETGTGRFYEQYF. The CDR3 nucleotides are TGCAGCGTTGAAACCGGGACAGGGCGTTTCTACGAGCAGTACTTC.

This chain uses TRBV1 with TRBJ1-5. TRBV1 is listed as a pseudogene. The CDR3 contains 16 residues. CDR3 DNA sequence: TGCACCAGCAGCCAATCCGGGGCGCAGTTTATTCAGCCCCAGCATTTT. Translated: CTSSQSGAQFIQPQHF.

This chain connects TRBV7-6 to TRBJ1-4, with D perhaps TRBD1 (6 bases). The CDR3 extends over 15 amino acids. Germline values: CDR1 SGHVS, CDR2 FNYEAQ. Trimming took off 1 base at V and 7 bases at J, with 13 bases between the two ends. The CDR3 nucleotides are TGTGCCAGCAGCTTAGATTGGGGGGCGCGTGAAAAACTGTTTTTT. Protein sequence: CASSLDWGAREKLFF.

The CDR3 region has the DNA TGTGCCAGCAGCCTGGGGGGGTTGAATGAGCAGTTCTTC. Protein: CASSLGGLNEQFF. This rearrangement joins TRBV5-6 to TRBJ2-1; the match to TRBD2 covers 7 bases. The CDR3 length is 13 residues. CDR1 is SGHDT, CDR2 YYEEEE, per germline. V trimming: 4 bases; J trimming: 7 bases; junction bases outside the gene matches: 5.

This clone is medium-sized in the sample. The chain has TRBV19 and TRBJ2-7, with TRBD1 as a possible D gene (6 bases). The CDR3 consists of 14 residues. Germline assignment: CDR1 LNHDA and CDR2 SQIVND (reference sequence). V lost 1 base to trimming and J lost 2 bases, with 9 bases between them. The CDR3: CASSIGQEAYEQYF. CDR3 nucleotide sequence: TGTGCCAGTAGTATAGGACAGGAGGCCTACGAGCAGTACTTC. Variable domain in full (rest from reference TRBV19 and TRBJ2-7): DGGITQSPKYLFRKEGQNVTLSCEQNLNHDAMYWYRQDPGQGLRLIYYSQIVNDFQKGDIAEGYSVSREKKESFPLTVTSAQKNPTAFYLCASSIGQEAYEQYFGPGTRLTVT.

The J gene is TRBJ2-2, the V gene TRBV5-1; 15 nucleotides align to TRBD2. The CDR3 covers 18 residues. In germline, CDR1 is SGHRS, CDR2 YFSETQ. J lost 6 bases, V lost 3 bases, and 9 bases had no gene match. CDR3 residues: CASSWAGTSGRIPGELFF. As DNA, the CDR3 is TGCGCCAGCAGCTGGGCCGGGACTAGCGGGAGGATTCCCGGGGAGCTGTTTTTT.

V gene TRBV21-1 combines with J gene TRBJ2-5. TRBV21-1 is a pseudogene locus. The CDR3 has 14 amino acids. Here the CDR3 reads CASIIRDPEETQYF. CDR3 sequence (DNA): TGTGCCAGCATCATCCGGGACCCCGAAGAGACCCAGTACTTC.

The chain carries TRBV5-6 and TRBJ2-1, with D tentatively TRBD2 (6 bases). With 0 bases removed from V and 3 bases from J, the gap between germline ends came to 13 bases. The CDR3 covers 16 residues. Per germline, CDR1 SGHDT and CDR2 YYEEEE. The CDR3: CASSLAISGRYNEQFF. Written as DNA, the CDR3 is TGTGCCAGCAGCTTGGCCATAAGCGGGCGCTACAATGAGCAGTTCTTC.

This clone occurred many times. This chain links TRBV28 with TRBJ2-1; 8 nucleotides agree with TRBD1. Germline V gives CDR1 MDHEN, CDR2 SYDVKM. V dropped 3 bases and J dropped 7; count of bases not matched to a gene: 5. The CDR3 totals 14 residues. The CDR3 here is CASSFQRQGNEQFF. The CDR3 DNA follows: TGTGCCAGCAGTTTTCAGAGACAGGGGAATGAGCAGTTCTTC. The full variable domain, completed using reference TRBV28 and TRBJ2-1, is DVKVTQSSRYLVKRTGEKVFLECVQDMDHENMFWYRQDPGLGLRLIYFSYDVKMKEKGDIPEGYSVSREKKERFSLILESASTNQTSMYLCASSFQRQGNEQFFGPGTRLTVL.

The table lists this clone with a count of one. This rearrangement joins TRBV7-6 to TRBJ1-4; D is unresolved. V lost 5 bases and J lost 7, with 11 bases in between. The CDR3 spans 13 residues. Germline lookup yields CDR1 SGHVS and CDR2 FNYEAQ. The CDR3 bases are TGTGCCAGCAGCCTAAACACCGGTGAAAAACTGTTTTTT. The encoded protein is CASSLNTGEKLFF. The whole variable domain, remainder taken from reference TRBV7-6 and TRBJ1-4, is GAGVSQSPRYKVTKRGQDVALRCDPISGHVSLYWYRQALGQGPEFLTYFNYEAQQDKSGLPNDRFSAERPEGSISTLTIQRTEQRDSAMYRCASSLNTGEKLFFGSGTQLSVL.

The CDR3 protein is CASSETQGGETQYF. CDR3 DNA: TGTGCCAGCAGCGAGACCCAGGGCGGGGAGACCCAGTACTTC. The chain has TRBV9 and TRBJ2-5; the D gene could be TRBD1 or TRBD2 (5 bases each). With 3 bases removed from V and 5 bases from J, the gap between germline ends came to 14 bases. CDR1 and CDR2 (germline): SGDLS, YYNGEE. The CDR3 consists of 14 residues.

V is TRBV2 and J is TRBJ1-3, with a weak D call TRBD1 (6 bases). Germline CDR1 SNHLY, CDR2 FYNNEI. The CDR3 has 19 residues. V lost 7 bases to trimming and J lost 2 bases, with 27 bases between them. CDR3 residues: CASIMAPGTGWGPGNTIYF. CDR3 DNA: TGTGCCAGCATCATGGCCCCAGGGACGGGGTGGGGGCCTGGAAACACCATATATTTT. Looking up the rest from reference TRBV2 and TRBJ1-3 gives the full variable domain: EPEVTQTPSHQVTQMGQEVILRCVPISNHLYFYWYRQILGQKVEFLVSFYNNEISEKSEIFDDQFSVERPDGSNFTLKIRSTKLEDSAMYFCASIMAPGTGWGPGNTIYFGEGSWLTVV.

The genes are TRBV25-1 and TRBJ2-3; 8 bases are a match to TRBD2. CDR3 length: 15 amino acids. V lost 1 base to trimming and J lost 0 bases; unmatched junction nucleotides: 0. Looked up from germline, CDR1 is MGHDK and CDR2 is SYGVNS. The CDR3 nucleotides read TGTGCCAGCAGTGAATTAGCGGGGAGCACAGATACGCAGTATTTT. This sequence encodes CASSELAGSTDTQYF.

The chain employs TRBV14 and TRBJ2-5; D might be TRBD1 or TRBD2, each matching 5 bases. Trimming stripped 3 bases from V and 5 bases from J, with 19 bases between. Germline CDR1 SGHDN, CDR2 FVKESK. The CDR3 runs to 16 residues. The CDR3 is CASSHREGLAWETQYF. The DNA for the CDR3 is TGTGCCAGCAGCCATCGAGAGGGGTTAGCATGGGAGACCCAGTACTTC.